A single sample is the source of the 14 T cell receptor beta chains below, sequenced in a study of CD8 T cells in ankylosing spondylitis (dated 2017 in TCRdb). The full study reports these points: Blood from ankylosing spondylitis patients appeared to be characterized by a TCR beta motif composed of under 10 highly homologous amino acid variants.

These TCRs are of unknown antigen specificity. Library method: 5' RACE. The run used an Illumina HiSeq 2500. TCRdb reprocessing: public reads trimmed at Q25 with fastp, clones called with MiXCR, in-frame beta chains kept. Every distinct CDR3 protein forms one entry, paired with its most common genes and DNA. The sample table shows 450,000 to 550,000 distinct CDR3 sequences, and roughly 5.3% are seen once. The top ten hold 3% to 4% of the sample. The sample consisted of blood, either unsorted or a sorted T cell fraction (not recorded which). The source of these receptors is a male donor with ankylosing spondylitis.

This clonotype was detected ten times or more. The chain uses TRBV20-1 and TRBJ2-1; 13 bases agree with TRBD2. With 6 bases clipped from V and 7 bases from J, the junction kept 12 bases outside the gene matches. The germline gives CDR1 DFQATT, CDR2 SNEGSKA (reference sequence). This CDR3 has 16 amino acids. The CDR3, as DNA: TGCAGTGCGTGGGGACTAGCGGGAATCATACGGAATGAGCAGTTCTTC. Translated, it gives CSAWGLAGIIRNEQFF.

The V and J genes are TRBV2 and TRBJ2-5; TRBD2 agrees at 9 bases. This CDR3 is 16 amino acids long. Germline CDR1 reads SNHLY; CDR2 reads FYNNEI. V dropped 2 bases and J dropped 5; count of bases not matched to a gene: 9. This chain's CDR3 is CASSERLAGLGETQYF. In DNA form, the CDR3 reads TGTGCCAGCAGTGAAAGGCTAGCGGGGCTCGGGGAGACCCAGTACTTC.

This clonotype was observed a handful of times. CDR3 in DNA: TGTGCCAGCAGGGTCCACAGTACCTCCTACGAGCAGTACTTC. It encodes CASRVHSTSYEQYF. The chain combines TRBV6-1 with TRBJ2-7; no reliable D call. This CDR3 comprises 14 residues. V was clipped by 6 bases and J by 0 bases, with 12 bases between them. Germline assignment: CDR1 MNHNS and CDR2 SASEGT.

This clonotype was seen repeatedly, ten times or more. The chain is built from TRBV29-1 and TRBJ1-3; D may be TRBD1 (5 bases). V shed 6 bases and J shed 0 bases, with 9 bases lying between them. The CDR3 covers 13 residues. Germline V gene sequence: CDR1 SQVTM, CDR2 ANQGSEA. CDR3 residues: CSVQGTSGNTIYF. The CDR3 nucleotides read TGCAGCGTGCAGGGCACCTCTGGAAACACCATATATTTT.

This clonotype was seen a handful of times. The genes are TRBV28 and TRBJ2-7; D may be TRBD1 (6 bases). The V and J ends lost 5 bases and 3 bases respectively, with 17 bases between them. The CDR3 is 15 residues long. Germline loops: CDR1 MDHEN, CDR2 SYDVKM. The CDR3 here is CASSPPGAGLYEQYF. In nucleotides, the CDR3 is TGTGCCAGCAGTCCCCCAGGGGCGGGTCTCTACGAGCAGTACTTC.

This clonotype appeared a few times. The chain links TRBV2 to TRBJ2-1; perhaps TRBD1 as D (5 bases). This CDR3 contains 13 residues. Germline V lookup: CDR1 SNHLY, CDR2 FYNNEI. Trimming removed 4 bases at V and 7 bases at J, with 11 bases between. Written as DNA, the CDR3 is TGTGCCAGCAGTGGGCAGGGTCTGAATGAGCAGTTCTTC. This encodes CASSGQGLNEQFF. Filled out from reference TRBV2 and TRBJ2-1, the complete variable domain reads EPEVTQTPSHQVTQMGQEVILRCVPISNHLYFYWYRQILGQKVEFLVSFYNNEISEKSEIFDDQFSVERPDGSNFTLKIRSTKLEDSAMYFCASSGQGLNEQFFGPGTRLTVL.

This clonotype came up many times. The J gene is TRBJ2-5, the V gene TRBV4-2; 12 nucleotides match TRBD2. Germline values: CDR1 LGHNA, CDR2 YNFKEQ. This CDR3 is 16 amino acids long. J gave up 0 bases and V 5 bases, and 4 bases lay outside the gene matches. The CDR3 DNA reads TGTGCCAGCAGCGCAGGGACTAGCGGGTACCAAGAGACCCAGTACTTC. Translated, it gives CASSAGTSGYQETQYF.

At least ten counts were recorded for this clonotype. The CDR3 coding sequence is TGTGCCACCAGCAGAGGACGGGACAGTCATCAGCCCCAGCATTTT. Residues: CATSRGRDSHQPQHF. The rearrangement joins TRBV15 to TRBJ1-5, with 7 nucleotides matching TRBD1. V was clipped by 1 base and J by 5 bases; unmatched bases: 5. Germline V gene sequence: CDR1 LNHNV, CDR2 YYDKDF (reference sequence). This CDR3 is 15 amino acids long.

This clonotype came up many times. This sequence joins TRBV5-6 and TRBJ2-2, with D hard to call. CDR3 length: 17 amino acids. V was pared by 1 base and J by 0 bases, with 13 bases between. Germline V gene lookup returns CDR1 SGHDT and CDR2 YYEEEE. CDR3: CASSLLDRQANTGELFF. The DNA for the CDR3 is TGTGCCAGCAGCTTGCTTGACCGTCAGGCGAACACCGGGGAGCTGTTTTTT.

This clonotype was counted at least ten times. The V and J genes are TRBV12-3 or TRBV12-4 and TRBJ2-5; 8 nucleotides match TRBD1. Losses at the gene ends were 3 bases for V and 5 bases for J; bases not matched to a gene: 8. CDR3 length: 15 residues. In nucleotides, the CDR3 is TGTGCCAGCAGTTTCCCCAGGGGGCAGGAGGAGACCCAGTACTTC. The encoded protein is CASSFPRGQEETQYF.

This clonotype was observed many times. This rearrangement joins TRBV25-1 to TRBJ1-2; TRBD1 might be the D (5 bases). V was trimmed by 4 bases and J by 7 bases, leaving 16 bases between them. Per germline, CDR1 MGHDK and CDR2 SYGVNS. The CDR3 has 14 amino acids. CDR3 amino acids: CASSANRGQSGYTF. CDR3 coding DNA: TGTGCCAGCAGTGCAAACCGAGGACAAAGTGGCTACACCTTC.

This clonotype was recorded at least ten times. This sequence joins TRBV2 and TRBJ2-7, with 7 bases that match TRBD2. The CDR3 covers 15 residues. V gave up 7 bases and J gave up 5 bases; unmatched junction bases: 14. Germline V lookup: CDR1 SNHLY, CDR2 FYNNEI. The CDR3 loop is CASTARSGMGHEQYF. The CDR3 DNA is TGTGCCAGCACCGCCCGGAGCGGGATGGGCCACGAGCAGTACTTC.

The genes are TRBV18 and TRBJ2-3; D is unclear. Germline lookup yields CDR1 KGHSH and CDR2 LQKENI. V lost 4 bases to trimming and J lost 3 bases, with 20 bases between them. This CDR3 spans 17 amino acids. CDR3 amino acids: CASSLSHGPLVTDTQYF. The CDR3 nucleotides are TGTGCCAGCTCACTTAGCCACGGGCCCCTCGTGACAGATACGCAGTATTTT.

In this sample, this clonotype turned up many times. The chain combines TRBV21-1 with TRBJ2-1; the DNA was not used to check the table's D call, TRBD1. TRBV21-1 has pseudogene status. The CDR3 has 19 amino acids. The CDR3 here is CASSKRLLVGDRARTEQFF. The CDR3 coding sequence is TGTGCCAGCAGCAAAAGGTTGTTGGTGGGGGACAGGGCAAGGACTGAGCAGTTCTTC.